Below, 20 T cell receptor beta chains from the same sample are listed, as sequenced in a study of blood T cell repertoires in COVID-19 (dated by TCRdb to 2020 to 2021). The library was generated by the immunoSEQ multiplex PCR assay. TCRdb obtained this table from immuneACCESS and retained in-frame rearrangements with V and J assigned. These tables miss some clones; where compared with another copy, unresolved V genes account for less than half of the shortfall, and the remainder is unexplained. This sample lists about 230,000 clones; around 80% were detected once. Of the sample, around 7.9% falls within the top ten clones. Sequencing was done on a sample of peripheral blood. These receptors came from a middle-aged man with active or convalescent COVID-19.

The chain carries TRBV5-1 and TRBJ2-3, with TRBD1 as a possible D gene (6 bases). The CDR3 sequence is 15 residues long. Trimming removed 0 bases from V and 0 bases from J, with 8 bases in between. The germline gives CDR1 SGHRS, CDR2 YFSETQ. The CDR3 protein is CASSLGQASTDTQYF. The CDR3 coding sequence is TGCGCCAGCAGCTTGGGACAGGCTAGCACAGATACGCAGTATTTT.

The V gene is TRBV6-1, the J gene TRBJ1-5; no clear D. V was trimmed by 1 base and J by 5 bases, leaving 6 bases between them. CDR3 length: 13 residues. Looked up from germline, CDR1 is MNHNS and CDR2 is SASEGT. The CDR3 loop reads CASSEVGDQPQHF. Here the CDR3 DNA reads TGTGCCAGCAGTGAAGTGGGCGATCAGCCCCAGCATTTT.

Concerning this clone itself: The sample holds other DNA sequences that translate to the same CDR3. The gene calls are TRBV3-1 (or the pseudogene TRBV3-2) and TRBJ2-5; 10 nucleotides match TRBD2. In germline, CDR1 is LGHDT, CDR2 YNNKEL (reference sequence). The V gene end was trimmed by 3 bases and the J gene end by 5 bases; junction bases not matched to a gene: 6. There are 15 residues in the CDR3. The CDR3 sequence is CASSQSGRAPETQYF. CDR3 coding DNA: TGTGCCAGCAGCCAGAGCGGGAGGGCCCCGGAGACCCAGTACTTC.

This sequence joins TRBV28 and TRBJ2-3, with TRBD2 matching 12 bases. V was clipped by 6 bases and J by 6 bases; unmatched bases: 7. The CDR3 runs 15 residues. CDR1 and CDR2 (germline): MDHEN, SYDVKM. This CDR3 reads CASSSSSGRADTQYF. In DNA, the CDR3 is TGTGCCAGCAGCTCATCTAGCGGGAGGGCCGATACGCAGTATTTT.

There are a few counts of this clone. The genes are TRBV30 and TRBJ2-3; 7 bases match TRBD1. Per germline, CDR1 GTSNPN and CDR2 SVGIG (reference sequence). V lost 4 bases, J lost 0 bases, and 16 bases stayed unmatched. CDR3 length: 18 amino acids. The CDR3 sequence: CAWKERGLASFSTDTQYF. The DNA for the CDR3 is TGTGCCTGGAAGGAGAGGGGGCTCGCGTCCTTTAGCACAGATACGCAGTATTTT.

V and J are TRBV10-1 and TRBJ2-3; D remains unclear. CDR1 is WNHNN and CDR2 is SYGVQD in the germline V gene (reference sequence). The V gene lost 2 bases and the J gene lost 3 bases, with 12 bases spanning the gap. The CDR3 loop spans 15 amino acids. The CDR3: CASSEGRVATDTQYF. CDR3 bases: TGCGCCAGCAGTGAGGGTCGGGTGGCGACAGATACGCAGTATTTT.

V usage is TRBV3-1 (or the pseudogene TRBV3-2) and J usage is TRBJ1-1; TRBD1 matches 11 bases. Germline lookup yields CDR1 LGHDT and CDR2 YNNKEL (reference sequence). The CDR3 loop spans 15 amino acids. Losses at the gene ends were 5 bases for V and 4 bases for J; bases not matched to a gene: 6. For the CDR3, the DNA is TGTGCCAGCAGCGGGACAGGGGGGCGGGGCACTGAAGCTTTCTTT. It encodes CASSGTGGRGTEAFF.

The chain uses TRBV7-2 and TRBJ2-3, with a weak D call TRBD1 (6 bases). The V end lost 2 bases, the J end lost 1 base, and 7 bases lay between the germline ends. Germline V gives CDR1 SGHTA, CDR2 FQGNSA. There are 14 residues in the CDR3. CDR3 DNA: TGTGCCAGCAGCTTATACAGGGGCACAGATACGCAGTATTTT. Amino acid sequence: CASSLYRGTDTQYF.

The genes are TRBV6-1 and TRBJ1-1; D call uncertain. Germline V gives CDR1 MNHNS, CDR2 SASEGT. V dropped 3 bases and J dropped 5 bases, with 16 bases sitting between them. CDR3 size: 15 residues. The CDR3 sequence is CASSETVPEGTEAFF. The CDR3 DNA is TGTGCCAGCAGTGAGACGGTCCCTGAGGGAACTGAAGCTTTCTTT.

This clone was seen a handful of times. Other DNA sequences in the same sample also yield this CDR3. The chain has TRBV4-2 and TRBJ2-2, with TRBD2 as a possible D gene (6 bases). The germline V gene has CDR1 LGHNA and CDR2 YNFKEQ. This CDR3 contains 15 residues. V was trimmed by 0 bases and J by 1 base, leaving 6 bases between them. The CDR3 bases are TGTGCCAGCAGCCAAGAGGGGGGGAACACCGGGGAGCTGTTTTTT. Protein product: CASSQEGGNTGELFF.

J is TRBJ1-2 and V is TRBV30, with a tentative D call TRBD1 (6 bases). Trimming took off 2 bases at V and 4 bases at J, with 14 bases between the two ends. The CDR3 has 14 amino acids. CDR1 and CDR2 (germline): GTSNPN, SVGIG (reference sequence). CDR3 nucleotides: TGTGCCTGGAGTTTTCGGGGGGCGACCTATGGCTACACCTTC. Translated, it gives CAWSFRGATYGYTF.

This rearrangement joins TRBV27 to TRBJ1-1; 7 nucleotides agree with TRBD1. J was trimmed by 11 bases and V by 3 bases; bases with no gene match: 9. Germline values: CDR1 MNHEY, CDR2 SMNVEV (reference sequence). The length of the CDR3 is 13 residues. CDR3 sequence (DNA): TGTGCCAGCAGTTTTTCTCAGGGGGGCAACGCTTTCTTT. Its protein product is CASSFSQGGNAFF.

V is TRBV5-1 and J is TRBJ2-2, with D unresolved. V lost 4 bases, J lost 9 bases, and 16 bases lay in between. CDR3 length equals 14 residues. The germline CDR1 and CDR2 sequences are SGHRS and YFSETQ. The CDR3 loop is CASSPLPGYRELFF. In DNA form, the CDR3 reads TGCGCCAGCAGCCCCCTCCCCGGTTACCGGGAGCTGTTTTTT.

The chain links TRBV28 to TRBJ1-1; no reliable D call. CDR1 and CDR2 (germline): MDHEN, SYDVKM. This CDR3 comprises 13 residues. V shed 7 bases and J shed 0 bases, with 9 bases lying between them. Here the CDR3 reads CASNSGVNTEAFF. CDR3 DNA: TGTGCCAGCAATTCTGGAGTGAACACTGAAGCTTTCTTT.

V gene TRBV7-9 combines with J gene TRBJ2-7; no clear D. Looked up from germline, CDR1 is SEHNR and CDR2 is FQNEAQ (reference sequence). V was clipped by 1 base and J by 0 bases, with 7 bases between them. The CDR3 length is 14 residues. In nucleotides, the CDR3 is TGTGCCAGCAGCTTAGAAGCTCACTCCTACGAGCAGTACTTC. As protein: CASSLEAHSYEQYF. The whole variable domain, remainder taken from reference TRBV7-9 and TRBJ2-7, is DTGVSQNPRHKITKRGQNVTFRCDPISEHNRLYWYRQTLGQGPEFLTYFQNEAQLEKSRLLSDRFSAERPKGSFSTLEIQRTEQGDSAMYLCASSLEAHSYEQYFGPGTRLTVT.

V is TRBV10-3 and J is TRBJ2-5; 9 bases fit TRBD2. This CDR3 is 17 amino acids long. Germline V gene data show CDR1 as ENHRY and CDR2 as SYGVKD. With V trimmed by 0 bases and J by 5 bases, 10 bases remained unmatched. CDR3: CAISESGSGSVTETQYF. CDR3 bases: TGTGCCATCAGTGAGTCAGGTAGCGGGAGTGTGACGGAGACCCAGTACTTC.

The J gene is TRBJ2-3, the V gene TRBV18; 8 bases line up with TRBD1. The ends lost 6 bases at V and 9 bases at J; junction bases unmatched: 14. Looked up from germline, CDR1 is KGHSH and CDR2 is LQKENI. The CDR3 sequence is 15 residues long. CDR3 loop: CASSPRGDRGGTQYF. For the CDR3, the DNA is TGTGCCAGCTCCCCCAGGGGAGACAGGGGAGGCACGCAGTATTTT.

For the CDR3, the DNA is TGTGCCAGCAGCTTAGTTGGCATTCTTAACACTGAAGCTTTCTTT. It yields the protein CASSLVGILNTEAFF. The gene calls are TRBV7-6 and TRBJ1-1; D remains ambiguous. Trimming cost V 1 base and J 2 bases, with 11 bases left between them. The CDR3 extends over 15 amino acids. Germline CDR1 and CDR2: SGHVS and FNYEAQ.

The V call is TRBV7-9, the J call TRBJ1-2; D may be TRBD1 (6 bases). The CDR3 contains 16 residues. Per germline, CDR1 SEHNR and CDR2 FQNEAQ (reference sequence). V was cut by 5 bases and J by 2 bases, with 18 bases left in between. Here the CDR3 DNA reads TGTGCCAGCAGCAACACCGGACAGCTCACCAACTATGGCTACACCTTC. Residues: CASSNTGQLTNYGYTF.

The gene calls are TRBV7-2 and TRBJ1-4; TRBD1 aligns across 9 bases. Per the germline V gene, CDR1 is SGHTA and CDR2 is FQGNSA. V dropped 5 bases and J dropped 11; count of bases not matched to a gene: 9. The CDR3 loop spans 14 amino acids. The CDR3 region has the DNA TGTGCCAGCAGCCAGTCCCGGGACAGGGATAAACTGTTTTTT. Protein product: CASSQSRDRDKLFF.